This entry lists 6 T cell receptor beta chains sequenced from one sample in a study of cytomegalovirus exposure and HLA in healthy donors (dated by TCRdb to the late 2010s). The library was produced with the immunoSEQ multiplex PCR assay. For the multiplex PCR, a mixture combining 60 forward primers for TCR Vbeta segments and 13 reverse primers for TCR Jbeta segments was used. Sourced from immuneACCESS, this table was stored by TCRdb with only in-frame sequences that have V and J called. A share of the clones is absent; for the studies checked, an unresolved V gene accounts for under half, and the remainder has no known explanation. For this sample there are 150,000 or so clones; approximately 82% appear just once. The top ten clones comprise roughly 2.1% of the sample. The source material was PBMCs. Receptors were obtained from a woman aged 40 to 50 in good health and CMV-seronegative.

The chain joins TRBV9 to TRBJ2-7; no definite D call. V was clipped by 0 bases and J by 6 bases, with 16 bases between them. Per germline, CDR1 SGDLS and CDR2 YYNGEE. The CDR3 loop spans 15 amino acids. CDR3 nucleotide sequence: TGTGCCAGCAGCGTAGGAGACTTCTCCTCGTCCGAGCAGTACTTC. Translating gives CASSVGDFSSSEQYF.

This chain connects TRBV5-4 to TRBJ2-1; D possibly corresponds to TRBD1 (5 bases). The CDR3 is 12 residues long. Looked up from germline, CDR1 is SGHNT and CDR2 is YYREEE (reference sequence). The V gene lost 0 bases and the J gene lost 11 bases, with 9 bases spanning the gap. CDR3 coding DNA: TGTGCCAGCAGCTTGGAACAGGCGAAGCAGTTCTTC. It translates to CASSLEQAKQFF. The full variable domain, with the rest looked up from reference TRBV5-4 and TRBJ2-1, is ETGVTQSPTHLIKTRGQQVTLRCSSQSGHNTVSWYQQALGQGPQFIFQYYREEENGRGNFPPRFSGLQFPNYSSELNVNALELDDSALYLCASSLEQAKQFFGPGTRLTVL.

The chain links TRBV28 to TRBJ1-3, with D possibly being TRBD1 (6 bases). Per germline, CDR1 MDHEN and CDR2 SYDVKM. This CDR3 is 13 amino acids long. Deletions cut 3 bases from V and 8 bases from J, with 11 bases between. This CDR3 reads CASSLVQGDTIYF. The DNA of the CDR3 is TGTGCCAGCAGTTTGGTACAGGGAGACACCATATATTTT.

CDR3 nucleotide sequence: TGTGCCAGCAGCGTAGGAGGGAGGGGGGCTCGGGAGACCCAGTACTTC. Its translation is CASSVGGRGARETQYF. This chain connects TRBV9 to TRBJ2-5; D possibly corresponds to TRBD2 (7 bases). CDR3 size: 16 residues. CDR1 is SGDLS, CDR2 YYNGEE, per germline. Trimming removed 0 bases from V and 5 bases from J, with 17 bases in between.

V gene TRBV5-1 combines with J gene TRBJ2-3; 14 nucleotides align to TRBD2. V dropped 5 bases and J dropped 2; count of bases not matched to a gene: 10. This CDR3 region has 18 residues. Germline CDR1 SGHRS, CDR2 YFSETQ. In DNA form, the CDR3 reads TGCGCCAGCAGAGGACTAGCGGGAGGCCCGGTTTTCACAGATACGCAGTATTTT. It codes for CASRGLAGGPVFTDTQYF.

This clone occurred once. V is TRBV11-2 and J is TRBJ2-2; TRBD2 is a possible D gene (7 bases). Germline CDR1 is SGHAT and CDR2 is FQNNGV. The CDR3 totals 18 residues. The V end was cut by 5 bases, the J end by 3 bases, with 22 bases between. Here the CDR3 DNA reads TGTGCCAGCAGCCCTCTAAGGGGGGCTAGCGGCCACACCGGGGAGCTGTTTTTT. Translated: CASSPLRGASGHTGELFF.